These 30 T cell receptor beta chains were sequenced from one sample in a study of blood T cells in healthy people across ages. Primers used in a second PCR of about 6 to 12 cycles were a sample-barcoded 5' primer and a J-beta primer mix. Via MiXCR, TCRdb re-called the 5' RACE reads, giving one row per CDR3 protein. The sample has hundreds of thousands of distinct CDR3 sequences, more than 50% seen once. Sequencing was carried out using blood. These receptors originate from a middle-aged man in good health.

The rearrangement joins TRBV12-3 or TRBV12-4 to TRBJ2-1; TRBD2 agrees at 10 bases. This CDR3 spans 15 amino acids. V was clipped by 4 bases and J by 8 bases; unmatched bases: 8. The CDR3 DNA sequence: TGTGCCAGCAGTTCAAAAGCGGGGGGGCCGTATGAGCAGTTCTTC. It encodes CASSSKAGGPYEQFF.

The V and J genes are TRBV5-1 and TRBJ2-7; TRBD1 agrees at 12 bases. Germline CDR1 is SGHRS and CDR2 is YFSETQ. The ends lost 3 bases at V and 6 bases at J; junction bases unmatched: 7. The CDR3 sequence is 15 residues long. CDR3 residues: CASSSAGQGACEQYF. The CDR3 DNA reads as TGCGCCAGCAGCTCAGCGGGACAGGGGGCGTGCGAGCAGTACTTC. Filled out from reference TRBV5-1 and TRBJ2-7, the complete variable domain reads KAGVTQTPRYLIKTRGQQVTLSCSPISGHRSVSWYQQTPGQGLQFLFEYFSETQRNKGNFPGRFSGRQFSNSRSEMNVSTLELGDSALYLCASSSAGQGACEQYFGPGTRLTVT.

The chain carries TRBV12-3 or TRBV12-4 and TRBJ2-3; D not resolved. CDR3 length: 13 amino acids. Trimming took 1 base from V and 3 from J, leaving 5 bases between them. The CDR3 here is CASSLVETDTQYF. The CDR3 DNA reads TGTGCCAGCAGTTTAGTAGAAACAGATACGCAGTATTTT.

This sequence joins TRBV20-1 and TRBJ2-1; D is uncertain. Germline V gene lookup returns CDR1 DFQATT and CDR2 SNEGSKA (reference sequence). V lost 1 base, J lost 9 bases, and 4 bases lay in between. This CDR3 spans 10 amino acids. The CDR3 region is CSARVLEQFF. The CDR3, as DNA: TGCAGTGCTAGAGTGCTTGAGCAGTTCTTC.

This clonotype appeared once. CDR3 region: CASSESTGTGIYEQYF. The CDR3 DNA follows: TGTGCCAGCAGCGAGAGTACCGGGACAGGGATCTACGAGCAGTACTTC. The rearrangement uses TRBV9 and TRBJ2-7; 9 bases map to TRBD1. This CDR3 comprises 16 residues. V lost 3 bases, J lost 3 bases, and 10 bases stayed unmatched. Germline values: CDR1 SGDLS, CDR2 YYNGEE.

Worth noting for this clonotype: At one of its ends the junction is not consistent with the germline gene, which may arise from a read error. The V call is TRBV5-1, the J call TRBJ2-1; D might be TRBD2 (6 bases). The CDR3 runs 14 residues. CDR1 and CDR2 (germline): SGHRS, YFSETQ. CDR3 in amino acids: CASGGDRSYNEQFF. The CDR3 nucleotides are TGTGCCAGCGGAGGGGACCGCTCCTACAATGAGCAGTTCTTC.

The V call is TRBV5-1, the J call TRBJ1-3; D not certain. V lost 5 bases and J lost 4, with 13 bases in between. The CDR3 contains 14 residues. Germline V gene lookup returns CDR1 SGHRS and CDR2 YFSETQ. The DNA for the CDR3 is TGCGCCAGCAGTTTACCGGGAGAAGGAAACACCATATATTTT. This codes for CASSLPGEGNTIYF.

V and J are TRBV29-1 and TRBJ2-7, with 10 bases matching TRBD1. Germline lookup yields CDR1 SQVTM and CDR2 ANQGSEA. The CDR3 contains 12 residues. The trim removed 4 bases at V and 3 bases at J, leaving 0 bases unmatched. DNA of the CDR3: TGCAGCGTTGGGACAGGGGGCTACGAGCAGTACTTC. Protein product: CSVGTGGYEQYF.

In its sample, this clonotype was seen a few times. The chain has TRBV6-2 or TRBV6-3 and TRBJ2-1; 10 bases are shared with TRBD2. Losses at the gene ends were 6 bases for V and 0 bases for J; bases not matched to a gene: 14. The length of the CDR3 is 19 residues. In germline, CDR1 is MNHEY, CDR2 SVGEGT. CDR3 nucleotide sequence: TGTGCCAGCAGGAACGCACTAGCGGGATACGGTAACTCCTACAATGAGCAGTTCTTC. Amino acids: CASRNALAGYGNSYNEQFF.

The gene calls are TRBV11-2 and TRBJ1-2; a weak D match, TRBD1 (5 bases). CDR3 size: 12 residues. CDR1 is SGHAT, CDR2 FQNNGV, per germline. Trimming left V 8 bases short and J 4 bases short, with 11 bases between. For the CDR3, the DNA is TGTGCCAGCGGGGGGAACGTCTATGGCTACACCTTC. This codes for CASGGNVYGYTF.

The chain couples TRBV7-9 to TRBJ1-1; possible D gene TRBD1, 5 bases. The germline gives CDR1 SEHNR, CDR2 FQNEAQ (reference sequence). Trimming removed 8 bases at V and 4 bases at J, with 17 bases between. This CDR3 spans 14 amino acids. The CDR3 region has the DNA TGTGCCAGCCCCACTCTCCGCGGGGGCACTGAAGCTTTCTTT. Protein product: CASPTLRGGTEAFF.

The genes are TRBV9 and TRBJ2-1; weak D call: TRBD1 (6 bases). The length of the CDR3 is 18 residues. The V gene lost 1 base and the J gene lost 0 bases, with 17 bases spanning the gap. Germline CDR1 reads SGDLS; CDR2 reads YYNGEE. The chain's CDR3 is CASSVSSTGPVSYNEQFF. In DNA, the CDR3 is TGTGCCAGCAGCGTATCTTCGACAGGACCCGTCTCCTACAATGAGCAGTTCTTC.

The V gene is TRBV7-2, the J gene TRBJ2-1; D gene unclear. The J call may be incorrect, as the DNA end agrees better with TRBJ2-7. This CDR3 has 17 amino acids. Germline V gene lookup returns CDR1 SGHTA and CDR2 FQGNSA. This chain's CDR3 is CASSLVLAHISYNEQYF. Here the CDR3 DNA reads TGTGCCAGCAGCTTAGTTTTAGCCCACATTTCCTACAATGAGCAGTACTTC.

The rearrangement uses TRBV20-1 and TRBJ2-3; the D call may be TRBD1 or TRBD2 (6 bases each). The CDR3 runs to 14 residues. Germline-derived CDR1 and CDR2 are DFQATT and SNEGSKA (reference sequence). The V end was cut by 5 bases, the J end by 2 bases, with 14 bases between. This CDR3 is CSALGTLATDTQYF. The DNA of the CDR3 is TGCAGTGCTCTCGGGACACTAGCCACAGATACGCAGTATTTT.

Only a few counts were recorded for this clonotype. J is TRBJ2-1 and V is TRBV4-2; D is perhaps TRBD2 (6 bases). The germline CDR1 and CDR2 sequences are LGHNA and YNFKEQ. The CDR3 covers 16 residues. Trimming took 1 base from V and 7 from J, leaving 17 bases between them. The DNA for the CDR3 is TGTGCCAGCAGCCAAGTGGAGGGTCGTTTAGGAAATGAGCAGTTCTTC. As protein: CASSQVEGRLGNEQFF.

This clonotype was counted only a few times. The DNA for the CDR3 is TGCAGTGCCACACGGGCCGGTGGGGGCTACACCTTC. As protein: CSATRAGGGYTF. The rearrangement uses TRBV20-1 and TRBJ1-2, with no clear D. V was shortened by 6 bases and J by 8 bases, with 16 bases between the two germline ends. CDR1 is DFQATT, CDR2 SNEGSKA, per germline (reference sequence). The CDR3 runs 12 residues.

The chain combines TRBV9 with TRBJ2-1; 7 positions match TRBD2. The ends lost 2 bases at V and 4 bases at J; junction bases unmatched: 6. The germline V gene has CDR1 SGDLS and CDR2 YYNGEE. The CDR3 is 15 amino acids. CDR3 in DNA: TGTGCCAGCAGCGTCTCCGGGGGGTTTTACAATGAGCAGTTCTTC. This encodes CASSVSGGFYNEQFF.

J is TRBJ1-2 and V is TRBV4-2; D is unclear. CDR3 length equals 13 residues. V shed 4 bases and J shed 1 base, with 7 bases lying between them. Looked up from germline, CDR1 is LGHNA and CDR2 is YNFKEQ. The CDR3 DNA is TGTGCCAGCAGCCTGGACCTTAACTATGGCTACACCTTC. Translating it yields CASSLDLNYGYTF.

The V gene is TRBV7-9, the J gene TRBJ1-6; D not certain. Trimming left V 4 bases short and J 9 bases short, with 13 bases between. Germline-derived CDR1 and CDR2 are SEHNR and FQNEAQ (reference sequence). This CDR3 has 14 residues. The DNA of the CDR3 is TGTGCCAGCAGCTCAAGGGCAGCGGGTTCACCCCTCCACTTT. Amino acids: CASSSRAAGSPLHF. Combining the CDR3 with reference TRBV7-9 and TRBJ1-6 gives the whole variable domain DTGVSQNPRHKITKRGQNVTFRCDPISEHNRLYWYRQTLGQGPEFLTYFQNEAQLEKSRLLSDRFSAERPKGSFSTLEIQRTEQGDSAMYLCASSSRAAGSPLHFGNGTRLTVT.

The V gene is TRBV29-1, the J gene TRBJ2-1; a possible D gene is TRBD1 (5 bases). V was pared by 0 bases and J by 6 bases, with 15 bases between. The germline V gene has CDR1 SQVTM and CDR2 ANQGSEA. The CDR3 is 15 amino acids. The CDR3 protein is CSVEDRARVANEQFF. The CDR3 DNA reads TGCAGCGTTGAAGATCGGGCCAGGGTTGCCAATGAGCAGTTCTTC.

This clonotype occurred once. The chain recombines TRBV6-1 with TRBJ2-5; a possible D gene is TRBD1 (5 bases). This CDR3 is 12 amino acids long. Trimming left V 1 base short and J 11 bases short, with 11 bases between. Germline CDR1 reads MNHNS; CDR2 reads SASEGT. The CDR3: CASSEDRNEQYF. The CDR3 nucleotides are TGTGCCAGCAGTGAAGACAGGAATGAGCAGTACTTC.

This clonotype was detected only a few times. The rearrangement uses TRBV29-1 and TRBJ2-7, with a tentative D call TRBD1 (5 bases). There are 12 residues in the CDR3. Trimming took 0 bases from V and 6 from J, leaving 9 bases between them. Germline CDR1 SQVTM, CDR2 ANQGSEA. CDR3 in amino acids: CSVEDIGAEQYF. Written as DNA, the CDR3 is TGCAGCGTTGAAGATATAGGGGCCGAGCAGTACTTC.

The chain is built from TRBV20-1 and TRBJ2-4; 9 bases match TRBD1. V shed 2 bases and J 1 base; nucleotides not matched to a gene: 12. The CDR3 is 18 residues long. Germline V gene data show CDR1 as DFQATT and CDR2 as SNEGSKA (reference sequence). CDR3 amino acids: CSARLGQGVGLAKNIQYF. In nucleotides, the CDR3 is TGCAGTGCTAGATTGGGACAGGGAGTCGGCCTGGCCAAAAACATTCAGTACTTC.

The chain combines TRBV12-3 or TRBV12-4 with TRBJ1-1; D unclear. This CDR3 spans 15 amino acids. Deletions cut 6 bases from V and 6 bases from J, with 20 bases between. CDR3 residues: CASRPSGQRYAEAFF. CDR3 coding DNA: TGTGCCAGCAGACCGAGTGGGCAAAGGTACGCTGAAGCTTTCTTT.

In its sample, this clonotype was seen a few times. The CDR3, as DNA: TGCAGCGTTGTATGGCAGGGCCATTACGAGCAGTACTTC. It specifies CSVVWQGHYEQYF. This rearrangement joins TRBV29-1 to TRBJ2-7; D is possibly TRBD1 (5 bases). The CDR3 has 13 amino acids. In germline, CDR1 is SQVTM, CDR2 ANQGSEA. V gave up 4 bases and J gave up 4 bases, with 14 bases separating them.

The chain has TRBV24-1 and TRBJ2-5; D remains unclear. V gave up 5 bases and J gave up 1 base, with 7 bases separating them. The CDR3 has 13 residues. Germline lookup yields CDR1 KGHDR and CDR2 SFDVKD. CDR3 nucleotides: TGTGCCACCAGTGGGCAGCCCCAAGAGACCCAGTACTTC. This gives the protein CATSGQPQETQYF.

This clonotype was picked up a small number of times. The chain carries TRBV29-1 and TRBJ2-5; 12 bases are shared with TRBD2. The length of the CDR3 is 18 residues. With V trimmed by 1 base and J by 2 bases, 11 bases remained unmatched. The germline V gene encodes CDR1 SQVTM and CDR2 ANQGSEA. The CDR3, as DNA: TGCAGCGTTGAAGGTCCCCTAGCGGGAGGGCCAGAACAAGAGACCCAGTACTTC. Encoded protein: CSVEGPLAGGPEQETQYF.

The chain joins TRBV7-6 to TRBJ2-7; 15 bases are a match to TRBD2. Germline V gene sequence: CDR1 SGHVS, CDR2 FNYEAQ. V was pared by 1 base and J by 12 bases, with 4 bases of the junction left unmatched. The CDR3 contains 14 residues. The chain's CDR3 is CASSLGTSGRDMYF. The CDR3 DNA is TGTGCCAGCAGCTTAGGGACTAGCGGGAGGGACATGTACTTC.

V and J are TRBV11-2 and TRBJ1-2; TRBD1 agrees at 7 bases. This CDR3 spans 15 amino acids. V trimming: 7 bases; J trimming: 2 bases; junction bases outside the gene matches: 10. Germline-derived CDR1 and CDR2 are SGHAT and FQNNGV. CDR3: CASTSLDRTNYGYTF. In DNA form, the CDR3 reads TGTGCCAGCACCTCTCTGGACAGGACGAACTATGGCTACACCTTC. Filled out from reference TRBV11-2 and TRBJ1-2, the complete variable domain reads EAGVAQSPRYKIIEKRQSVAFWCNPISGHATLYWYQQILGQGPKLLIQFQNNGVVDDSQLPKDRFSAERLKGVDSTLKIQPAKLEDSAVYLCASTSLDRTNYGYTFGSGTRLTVV.

The chain links TRBV12-3 or TRBV12-4 to TRBJ2-3, with TRBD2 as a possible D gene (6 bases). V lost 3 bases and J lost 6, with 16 bases in between. There are 15 residues in the CDR3. CDR3 sequence (DNA): TGTGCCAGCAGTTTCGGGGGTCAGAAAGAGGATACGCAGTATTTT. Encoded protein: CASSFGGQKEDTQYF.